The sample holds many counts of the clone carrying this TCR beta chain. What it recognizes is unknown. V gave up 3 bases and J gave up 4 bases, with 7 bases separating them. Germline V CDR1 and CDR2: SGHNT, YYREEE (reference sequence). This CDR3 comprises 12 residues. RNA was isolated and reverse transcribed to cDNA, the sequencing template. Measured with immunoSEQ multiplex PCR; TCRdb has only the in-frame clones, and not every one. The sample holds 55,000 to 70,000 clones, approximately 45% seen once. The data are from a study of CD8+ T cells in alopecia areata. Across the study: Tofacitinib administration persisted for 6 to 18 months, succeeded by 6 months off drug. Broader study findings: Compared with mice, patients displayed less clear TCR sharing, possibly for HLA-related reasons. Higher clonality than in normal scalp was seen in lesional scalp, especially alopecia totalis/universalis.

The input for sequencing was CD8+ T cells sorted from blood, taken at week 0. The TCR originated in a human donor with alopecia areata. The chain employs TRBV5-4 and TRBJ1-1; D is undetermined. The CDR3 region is CASSSGATEAFF. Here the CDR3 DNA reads TGTGCCAGCAGCTCCGGTGCCACTGAAGCTTTCTTT.